The clone carrying this T cell receptor (beta chain) was picked up a small number of times. Its antigen is currently unknown. The entry originates in a study of CD8 T cells in ankylosing spondylitis. General study findings and limits: A CD8+ phenotype characterized the disease-linked clones, which were relatively rare in peripheral blood. Disease-linked clones reportedly showed significant enrichment in matched ankylosing spondylitis synovial fluid. What appeared characteristic of ankylosing spondylitis blood was a TCR beta motif of eight highly homologous variants. Previous work reported some of these motif variants in the synovial fluid and blood of reactive arthritis.

Germline V gives CDR1 MNHNS, CDR2 SASEGT. The V end lost 1 base, the J end lost 0 bases, and 9 bases lay between the germline ends. This CDR3 is built from 15 residues. Molecular-barcoded quantitative 5'-RACE produced these TCR beta libraries. TCRdb reanalysed the 5' RACE reads using MiXCR and keeps one entry per CDR3 protein. In the table there are 750,000 to 850,000 distinct CDR3 sequences, about 12% of which are singletons. This clonotype was sampled from a male donor with ankylosing spondylitis. Sequencing used blood, either unsorted or a sorted T cell fraction (not recorded which). The genes are TRBV6-1 and TRBJ1-2; D unclear. This chain's CDR3 is CASSEGGRANYGYTF. The CDR3 nucleotides are TGTGCCAGCAGTGAAGGGGGAAGAGCTAACTATGGCTACACCTTC.